This T cell receptor beta chain was identified during a study of type 1 regulatory T cells. Turning to the study itself: This in vitro CD4 product, T-allo10, is enriched for Tr1 cells and alloantigen-specific.

TCRdb re-analysed the reads in MiXCR, keeping a single row per CDR3 protein. The sample lists 35,000 to 50,000 distinct CDR3 sequences; 12% were seen once. This clonotype was counted at least ten times. The antigen is unknown. This CDR3 has 12 amino acids. Germline loops: CDR1 SGHDT, CDR2 YYEEEE. The germline V and J ends were trimmed by 4 bases and 15 bases, with 17 bases remaining between them. This TCR was recovered from a human donor in good health. Sequencing was carried out using cultured non-Tr1 T cells, either the whole culture or a sorted T cell fraction (not recorded which). This chain joins TRBV5-6 and TRBJ2-4; D is possibly TRBD1 (6 bases). The CDR3 bases are TGTGCCAGCAGCAGGACCCAGGGGATCAGGTACTTC. It yields the protein CASSRTQGIRYF.